This TCR beta chain was identified in a study of CD4 T cells in relation to SARS-CoV-2 and coronaviruses. Study background: PBMCs were cultured with antigen for roughly nine days before TCR beta sequencing. The study's findings and limits: Monoreactive clones expanded significantly more to SARS-CoV-2 than crossreactive clones did.

Repertoires were generated with immunoSEQ multiplex PCR, while TCRdb's copy carries only in-frame clones and drops some. The table shows approximately 25,000 clones, with more than 75% occurring only once. With respect to this clone: What it binds is unknown.

CDR3 length: 13 residues. Germline lookup yields CDR1 LGHDT and CDR2 YNNKEL (reference sequence). V lost 2 bases, J lost 5 bases, and 9 bases lay in between. Before the COVID-19 pandemic, during about 2011-2019, CD4+ T cells were taken from unexposed donors. Isolation of CD4+ T cells took place after approximately eleven days in culture. Unexposed-donor CD4+ T cells were probed with SARS-CoV-2 S/N and four cold-coronavirus spikes, cells permitting. This clonotype originated in a human donor in good health. The specimen was CD4+ T cells from PBMCs, cultured in vitro. The rearrangement uses TRBV3-1 (or the pseudogene TRBV3-2) and TRBJ1-2, with D tentatively TRBD1 (6 bases). The CDR3 protein is CASSQPGQYGYTF. The CDR3 nucleotides read TGTGCCAGCAGCCAACCAGGACAGTATGGCTACACCTTC.